Listed here are 13 T cell receptor beta chains from one sample, sequenced in a study of T-cell reconstitution after alpha-beta-depleted transplantation in children. Preparation of the TCRbeta library involved a method that used unique molecular identifiers. A single record per CDR3 protein comes from TCRdb applying MiXCR to the PCR reads. Counted here are 350,000 to 500,000 distinct CDR3 sequences, about 40% occurring once; the ten biggest clones make up roughly a quarter. The sequencing used PBMCs, collected before TCRalphabeta/CD19-depleted stem cell transplant. The receptors stem from a girl aged 2 to 10 with aplastic anemia, due to receive a stem cell transplant.

The chain carries TRBV5-1 and TRBJ1-4, with D possibly matching TRBD1 (6 bases). V shed 1 base and J shed 2 bases, with 12 bases lying between them. CDR1 and CDR2 (germline): SGHRS, YFSETQ. This CDR3 contains 16 residues. CDR3 in DNA: TGCGCCAGCAGCTTGATCCGGGGGCTGACTAATGAAAAACTGTTTTTT. Translated: CASSLIRGLTNEKLFF.

This clonotype was recorded many times. The chain combines TRBV3-1 with TRBJ2-1, with 8 bases fitting TRBD1. The CDR3 length is 15 residues. The germline V gene encodes CDR1 LGHDT and CDR2 YNNKEL (reference sequence). Trimming removed 3 bases from V and 2 bases from J; junction bases left unmatched: 3. CDR3 bases: TGTGCCAGCAGCCAGGCAGGGGGCGCCTACAATGAGCAGTTCTTC. As protein: CASSQAGGAYNEQFF.

The V and J genes are TRBV12-3 or TRBV12-4 and TRBJ1-5; no reliable D call. Trimming shortened V by 5 bases and J by 2 bases, and 16 bases separated the two germline ends. The CDR3 covers 16 residues. DNA of the CDR3: TGTGCCAGCAGTCCCCGTTCGAGGGCGGGCAATCAGCCCCAGCATTTT. Protein: CASSPRSRAGNQPQHF.

This clonotype was seen repeatedly, ten times or more. V is TRBV7-2 and J is TRBJ2-7; D unclear. CDR3 size: 11 residues. Trimming took off 2 bases at V and 5 bases at J, with 4 bases between the two ends. Per germline, CDR1 SGHTA and CDR2 FQGNSA. CDR3 region: CASSLSHEQYF. In DNA, the CDR3 is TGTGCCAGCAGCTTAAGCCACGAGCAGTACTTC.

This clonotype was observed a few times. This chain connects TRBV20-1 to TRBJ2-3; tentatively, D is TRBD1 (6 bases). This CDR3 region has 15 residues. Per the germline V gene, CDR1 is DFQATT and CDR2 is SNEGSKA (reference sequence). Trimming removed 2 bases at V and 0 bases at J, with 12 bases between. CDR3 nucleotides: TGCAGTGCTAGACGCAGGGGAATGAGCACAGATACGCAGTATTTT. It codes for CSARRRGMSTDTQYF.

The chain joins TRBV28 to TRBJ2-7; the match to TRBD1 covers 9 bases. Germline values: CDR1 MDHEN, CDR2 SYDVKM. Unmatched junction bases numbered 3, after V lost 6 bases and J lost 0 bases. The CDR3 is 14 residues long. The DNA for the CDR3 is TGTGCCAGCAGCTGGGACAGGGTCTCCTACGAGCAGTACTTC. It specifies CASSWDRVSYEQYF.

V is TRBV11-2 and J is TRBJ2-1; 9 bases match TRBD1. Losses at the gene ends were 5 bases for V and 5 bases for J; bases not matched to a gene: 7. Germline CDR1 reads SGHAT; CDR2 reads FQNNGV. CDR3 length: 15 residues. The CDR3 protein is CASSKPGQGNNEQFF. The CDR3 nucleotides are TGTGCCAGCAGCAAACCGGGACAGGGAAACAATGAGCAGTTCTTC.

This clonotype occurred a few times. The rearrangement links TRBV6-5 to TRBJ2-3; 10 bases are a match to TRBD1. Per the germline V gene, CDR1 is MNHEY and CDR2 is SVGAGI. The CDR3 sequence is 18 residues long. V trimming: 1 base; J trimming: 2 bases; junction bases outside the gene matches: 9. DNA of the CDR3: TGTGCCAGCAGTTACTACTCCGGGACAGGGGAGTCCACAGATACGCAGTATTTT. This gives the protein CASSYYSGTGESTDTQYF.

The rearrangement links TRBV20-1 to TRBJ1-2; D remains ambiguous. The CDR3 runs to 13 residues. From germline, CDR1 is DFQATT and CDR2 SNEGSKA (reference sequence). The germline V and J ends were trimmed by 3 bases and 0 bases, with 8 bases remaining between them. The CDR3 loop is CSARPGANYGYTF. CDR3 DNA sequence: TGCAGTGCTAGGCCGGGAGCTAACTATGGCTACACCTTC.

This clonotype showed up just a few times. The chain has TRBV4-3 and TRBJ2-6; 9 bases are a match to TRBD1. The CDR3 covers 18 residues. V shed 3 bases, J shed 2 bases, and the junction held 8 bases outside the gene matches. Germline CDR1 LGHNA, CDR2 YSLEER. In DNA, the CDR3 is TGCGCCAGCAGCCAGGTTCGGACAGGGGTTACTGGGGCCAACGTCCTGACTTTC. Residues: CASSQVRTGVTGANVLTF.

In its sample, this clonotype was seen once. Here the CDR3 reads CASSTSRGVYEQYF. The CDR3, as DNA: TGTGCCAGCAGCACCTCCAGGGGGGTCTACGAGCAGTACTTC. The chain employs TRBV7-9 and TRBJ2-7; maybe TRBD1 (7 bases). CDR1 is SEHNR, CDR2 FQNEAQ, per germline (reference sequence). Trimming removed 5 bases at V and 3 bases at J, with 14 bases between. The CDR3 is 14 amino acids.

Remarks on this clonotype: One junction end disagrees with the germline gene, perhaps due to a read error. Here the CDR3 reads CIAEGTPNSPLHF. CDR3 bases: TGCATTGCTGAGGGGACGCCGAATTCACCCCTCCACTTT. The chain couples TRBV20-1 to TRBJ1-6; the D gene is possibly TRBD1 (5 bases). Germline assignment: CDR1 DFQATT and CDR2 SNEGSKA (reference sequence). The length of the CDR3 is 13 residues.

This clonotype was detected only a few times. The chain carries TRBV20-1 and TRBJ2-4; D possibly corresponds to TRBD1 (6 bases). V lost 2 bases and J lost 6, with 8 bases in between. This CDR3 region has 12 residues. Per germline, CDR1 DFQATT and CDR2 SNEGSKA (reference sequence). This chain's CDR3 is CSARRTANIQYF. As DNA, the CDR3 is TGCAGTGCTAGACGGACAGCAAACATTCAGTACTTC.